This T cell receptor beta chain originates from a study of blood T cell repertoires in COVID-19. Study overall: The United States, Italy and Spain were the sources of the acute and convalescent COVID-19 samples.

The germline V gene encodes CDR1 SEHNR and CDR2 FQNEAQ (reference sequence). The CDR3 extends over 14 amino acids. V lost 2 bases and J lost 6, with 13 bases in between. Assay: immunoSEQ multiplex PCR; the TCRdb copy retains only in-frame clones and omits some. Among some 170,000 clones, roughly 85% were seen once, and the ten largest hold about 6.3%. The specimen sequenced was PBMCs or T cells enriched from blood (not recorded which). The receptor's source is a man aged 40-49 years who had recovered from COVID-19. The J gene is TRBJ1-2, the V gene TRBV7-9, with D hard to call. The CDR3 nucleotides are TGTGCCAGCAGCTTAAACAGAATGACCGATGGCTACACCTTC. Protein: CASSLNRMTDGYTF.